The source of this T cell receptor (beta chain) is a study of T cell repertoires in cytomegalovirus infection. Study-wide background: The public TCR beta signatures pointed to both CMV infection and matching HLA type.

Per the germline V gene, CDR1 is MNHEY and CDR2 is SMNVEV (reference sequence). V lost 0 bases and J lost 2; bases outside the gene matches: 10. The CDR3 spans 19 residues. A single record per CDR3 protein comes from TCRdb applying MiXCR to the reads. The sample holds a few hundred thousand distinct CDR3 sequences, about 30% seen once. The chain combines TRBV27 with TRBJ2-3, with TRBD2 matching over 11 bases. This receptor was obtained from a human donor in good health (CMV status not recorded). Some clones in this sample may be carry-over from other donors' samples. Sequencing was done on a sample of PBMCs. The CDR3 DNA reads as TGTGCCAGCAGTTTATCCCCCCCATTAGCGGGAGGGAACACAGATACGCAGTATTTT. Protein: CASSLSPPLAGGNTDTQYF.